This T cell receptor beta chain was captured in a study of response to subunit inactivated influenza vaccine. Study-wide results and caveats: A suggestion made by the authors is that each seasonal influenza vaccination recruits few new T cells.

Comment on this clonotype: Its target is unknown.

The CDR3 covers 14 residues. The V end was cut by 1 base, the J end by 5 bases, with 8 bases between. Per the germline V gene, CDR1 is SGHDN and CDR2 is FVKESK. TCRdb passed the RT-PCR reads through MiXCR, listing each CDR3 protein once. The table includes 300,000 to 350,000 distinct CDR3 sequences, 22% detected once. Specimen: PBMCs from blood, collected less than 22 months after vaccination. J is TRBJ2-2 and V is TRBV14; D gene ambiguous. The sequence came from a man aged 50 to 69 who received an inactivated influenza vaccine. CDR3 in amino acids: CASSQAMATGELFF. The CDR3 region has the DNA TGTGCCAGCAGCCAAGCCATGGCAACCGGGGAGCTGTTTTTT.